The clone carrying this T cell receptor beta chain appeared once. Only in-frame clones appear in the TCRdb table, and some are missing; sequencing was by immunoSEQ multiplex PCR. The sample lists roughly 190,000 clones, approximately 89% occurring once. This specimen belongs to a study of cytomegalovirus exposure and HLA in healthy donors. Trimming took 3 bases from V and 8 from J, leaving 8 bases between them. The germline gives CDR1 SGHNT, CDR2 YENEEA. This CDR3 is 12 amino acids long. This TCR came from a man aged 25 to 40 in good health and CMV-seropositive. The chain combines TRBV11-3 with TRBJ1-3; no firm D call. Specimen: PBMCs. This CDR3 is CASSFGEDTIYF. In DNA, the CDR3 is TGTGCCAGCAGCTTCGGGGAGGACACCATATATTTT.